This T cell receptor beta chain stems from a study of blood T cell repertoires in COVID-19. Study summary: Samples representing acute and convalescent COVID-19 were sourced from the United States, Italy and Spain.

This CDR3 is built from 15 residues. CDR1 and CDR2 (germline): SNHLY, FYNNEI. V dropped 6 bases and J dropped 5; count of bases not matched to a gene: 9. TCRdb keeps only in-frame clones here, not all; method: immunoSEQ multiplex PCR. Of approximately 380,000 clones in the sample, more than 85% were seen once. This TCR was sampled from a woman aged 40-49 years who had been exposed to COVID-19. Sequenced material: PBMCs or T cells enriched from blood (not recorded which). The J gene is TRBJ2-5, the V gene TRBV2, with 10 bases lining up with TRBD1. CDR3 bases: TGTGCCAGCAGGGCCGGGACAGGGGAGGGGGAGACCCAGTACTTC. This gives the protein CASRAGTGEGETQYF.